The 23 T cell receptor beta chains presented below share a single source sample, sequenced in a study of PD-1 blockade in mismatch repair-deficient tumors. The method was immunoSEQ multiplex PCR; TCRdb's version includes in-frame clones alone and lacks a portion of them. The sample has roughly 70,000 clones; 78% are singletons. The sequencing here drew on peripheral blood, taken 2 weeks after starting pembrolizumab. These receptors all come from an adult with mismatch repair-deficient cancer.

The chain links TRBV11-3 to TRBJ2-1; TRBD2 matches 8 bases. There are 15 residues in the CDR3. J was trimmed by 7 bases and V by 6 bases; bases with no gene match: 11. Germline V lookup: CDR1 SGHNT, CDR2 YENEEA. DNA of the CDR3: TGTGCCAGCAGACGAGCGGGAGAGCGTTTTAATGAGCAGTTCTTC. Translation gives CASRRAGERFNEQFF.

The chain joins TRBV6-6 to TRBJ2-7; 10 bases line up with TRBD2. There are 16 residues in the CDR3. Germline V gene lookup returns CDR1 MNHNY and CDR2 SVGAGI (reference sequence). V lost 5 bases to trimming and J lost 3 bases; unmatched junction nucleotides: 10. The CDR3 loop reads CASSHGLAAHLYEQYF. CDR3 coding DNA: TGTGCCAGCAGTCACGGACTAGCGGCACATCTCTACGAGCAGTACTTC.

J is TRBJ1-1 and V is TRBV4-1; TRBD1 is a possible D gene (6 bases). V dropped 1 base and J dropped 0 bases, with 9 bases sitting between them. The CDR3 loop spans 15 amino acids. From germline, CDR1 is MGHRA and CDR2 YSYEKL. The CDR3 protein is CASSQGDILNTEAFF. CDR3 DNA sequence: TGCGCCAGCAGCCAAGGGGACATCTTGAACACTGAAGCTTTCTTT.

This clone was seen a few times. The CDR3 region is CASSQWEGLADEQYF. The CDR3 DNA reads as TGCGCCAGCAGCCAATGGGAAGGCCTAGCGGACGAGCAGTACTTC. The V call is TRBV4-1, the J call TRBJ2-7, with TRBD2 matching 7 bases. The CDR3 runs 15 residues. CDR1 MGHRA and CDR2 YSYEKL come from the germline V gene. V shed 2 bases and J 5 bases; nucleotides not matched to a gene: 9.

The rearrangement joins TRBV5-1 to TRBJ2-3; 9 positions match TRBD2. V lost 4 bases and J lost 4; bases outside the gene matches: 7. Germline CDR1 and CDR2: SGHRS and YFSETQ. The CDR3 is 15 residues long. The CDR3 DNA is TGCGCCAGCAGCCGGGCTAGCGGGAAGGCAGATACGCAGTATTTT. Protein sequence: CASSRASGKADTQYF.

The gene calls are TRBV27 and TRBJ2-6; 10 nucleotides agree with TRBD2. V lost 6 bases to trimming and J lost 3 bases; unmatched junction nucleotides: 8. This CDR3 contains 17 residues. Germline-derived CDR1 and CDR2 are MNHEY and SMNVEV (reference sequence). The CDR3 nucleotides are TGTGCCAGCAGAATTAGCGGGAGGTCGCTTGGGGCCAACGTCCTGACTTTC. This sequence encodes CASRISGRSLGANVLTF.

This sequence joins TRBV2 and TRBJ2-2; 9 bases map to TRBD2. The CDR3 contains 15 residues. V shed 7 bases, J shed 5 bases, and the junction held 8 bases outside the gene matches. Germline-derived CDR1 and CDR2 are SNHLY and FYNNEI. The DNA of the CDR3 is TGTGCCAGCAAGGGAGGGCTAGCGGGAACCGGGGAGCTGTTTTTT. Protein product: CASKGGLAGTGELFF.

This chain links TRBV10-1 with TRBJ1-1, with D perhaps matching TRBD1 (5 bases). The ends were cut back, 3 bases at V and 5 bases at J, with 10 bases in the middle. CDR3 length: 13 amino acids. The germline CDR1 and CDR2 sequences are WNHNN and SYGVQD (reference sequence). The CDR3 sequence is CASSEQEGTEAFF. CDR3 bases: TGCGCCAGCAGTGAACAGGAGGGGACTGAAGCTTTCTTT.

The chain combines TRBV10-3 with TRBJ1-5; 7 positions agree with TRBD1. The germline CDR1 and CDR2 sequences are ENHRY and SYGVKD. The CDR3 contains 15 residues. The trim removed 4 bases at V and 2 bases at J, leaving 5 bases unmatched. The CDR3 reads CAISGQGSGNQPQHF. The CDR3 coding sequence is TGTGCCATCAGTGGACAGGGCAGTGGCAATCAGCCCCAGCATTTT.

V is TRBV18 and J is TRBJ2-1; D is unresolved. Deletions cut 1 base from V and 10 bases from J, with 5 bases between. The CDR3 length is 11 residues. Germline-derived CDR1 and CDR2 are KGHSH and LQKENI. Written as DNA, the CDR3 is TGTGCCAGCTCACCACGCTTAGAGCAGTTCTTC. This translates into CASSPRLEQFF. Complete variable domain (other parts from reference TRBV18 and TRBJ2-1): NAGVMQNPRHLVRRRGQEARLRCSPMKGHSHVYWYRQLPEEGLKFMVYLQKENIIDESGMPKERFSAEFPKEGPSILRIQQVVRGDSAAYFCASSPRLEQFFGPGTRLTVL.

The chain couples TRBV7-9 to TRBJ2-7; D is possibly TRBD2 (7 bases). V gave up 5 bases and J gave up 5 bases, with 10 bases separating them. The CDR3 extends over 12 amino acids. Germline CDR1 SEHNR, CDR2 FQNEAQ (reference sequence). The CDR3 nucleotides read TGTGCCAGCAGCAAAGGGGGGGACGAGCAGTACTTC. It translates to CASSKGGDEQYF.

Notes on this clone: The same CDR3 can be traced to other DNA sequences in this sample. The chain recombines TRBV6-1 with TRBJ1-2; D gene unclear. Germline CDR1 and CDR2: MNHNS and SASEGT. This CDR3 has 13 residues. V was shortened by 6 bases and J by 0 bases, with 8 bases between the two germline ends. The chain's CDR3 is CASSGTANYGYTF. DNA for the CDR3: TGTGCCAGCAGCGGAACAGCTAACTATGGCTACACCTTC.

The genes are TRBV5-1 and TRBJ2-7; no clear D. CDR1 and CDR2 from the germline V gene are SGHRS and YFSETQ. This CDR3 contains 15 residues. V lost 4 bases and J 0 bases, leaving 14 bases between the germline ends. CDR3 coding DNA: TGCGCCAGCAGCCTCCTCTCGGACGGCTCCTACGAGCAGTACTTC. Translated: CASSLLSDGSYEQYF.

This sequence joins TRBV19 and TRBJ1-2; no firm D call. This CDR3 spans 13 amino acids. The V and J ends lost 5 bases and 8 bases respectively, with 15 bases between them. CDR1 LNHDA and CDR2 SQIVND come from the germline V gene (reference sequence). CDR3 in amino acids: CASSPHGVSGYTF. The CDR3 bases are TGTGCCAGTAGTCCCCATGGGGTTTCGGGCTACACCTTC.

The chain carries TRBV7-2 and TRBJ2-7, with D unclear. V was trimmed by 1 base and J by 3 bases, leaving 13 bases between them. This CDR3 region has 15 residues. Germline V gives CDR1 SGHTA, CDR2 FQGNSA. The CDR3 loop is CASSLGSGPLYEQYF. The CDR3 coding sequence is TGTGCCAGCAGCTTAGGGTCAGGCCCCCTCTACGAGCAGTACTTC.

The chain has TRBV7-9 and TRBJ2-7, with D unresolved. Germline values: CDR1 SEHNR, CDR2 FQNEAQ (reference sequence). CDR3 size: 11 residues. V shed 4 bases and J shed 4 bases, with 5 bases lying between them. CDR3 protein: CASSSTYEQYF. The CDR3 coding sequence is TGTGCCAGCAGCTCAACTTACGAGCAGTACTTC.

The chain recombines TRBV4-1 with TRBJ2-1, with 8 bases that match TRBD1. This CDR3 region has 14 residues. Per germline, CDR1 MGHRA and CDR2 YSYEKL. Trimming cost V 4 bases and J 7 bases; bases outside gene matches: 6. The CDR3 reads CASSPGQGGNEQFF. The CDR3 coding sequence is TGCGCCAGCAGCCCCGGACAGGGTGGTAATGAGCAGTTCTTC.

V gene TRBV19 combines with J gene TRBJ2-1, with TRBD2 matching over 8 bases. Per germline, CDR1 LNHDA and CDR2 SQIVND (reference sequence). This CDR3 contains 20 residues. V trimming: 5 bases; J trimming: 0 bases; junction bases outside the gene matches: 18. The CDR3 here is CASSSPRGGELGYSYNEQFF. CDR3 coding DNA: TGTGCCAGTAGTTCCCCACGGGGGGGCGAACTTGGGTACTCCTACAATGAGCAGTTCTTC.

Written as DNA, the CDR3 is TGTGCCAGCAGACACCTAGCGGAAGAGACCCAGTACTTC. Its protein is CASRHLAEETQYF. The rearrangement uses TRBV7-9 and TRBJ2-5; TRBD2 aligns across 7 bases. CDR1 is SEHNR and CDR2 is FQNEAQ in the germline V gene (reference sequence). The CDR3 has 13 residues. V gave up 6 bases and J gave up 3 bases; unmatched junction bases: 4.

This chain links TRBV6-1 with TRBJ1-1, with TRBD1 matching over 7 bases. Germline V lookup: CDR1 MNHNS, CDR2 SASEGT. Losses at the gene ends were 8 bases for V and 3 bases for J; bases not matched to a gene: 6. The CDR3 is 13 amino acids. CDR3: CASSRDRDTEAFF. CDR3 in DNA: TGTGCCAGCTCTAGAGACAGGGACACTGAAGCTTTCTTT.

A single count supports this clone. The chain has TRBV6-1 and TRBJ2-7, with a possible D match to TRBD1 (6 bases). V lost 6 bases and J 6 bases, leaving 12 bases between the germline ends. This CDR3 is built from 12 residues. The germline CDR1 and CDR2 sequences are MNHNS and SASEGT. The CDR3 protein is CASSRGTTEQYF. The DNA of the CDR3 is TGTGCCAGCAGCAGGGGCACAACCGAGCAGTACTTC.

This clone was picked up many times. Here the CDR3 reads CASIPSHGTEAFF. In DNA, the CDR3 is TGTGCCAGCATCCCTTCCCACGGCACTGAAGCTTTCTTT. This rearrangement joins TRBV28 to TRBJ1-1; no definite D call. The CDR3 is 13 residues long. V lost 7 bases, J lost 4 bases, and 13 bases lay in between. Germline CDR1 is MDHEN and CDR2 is SYDVKM.

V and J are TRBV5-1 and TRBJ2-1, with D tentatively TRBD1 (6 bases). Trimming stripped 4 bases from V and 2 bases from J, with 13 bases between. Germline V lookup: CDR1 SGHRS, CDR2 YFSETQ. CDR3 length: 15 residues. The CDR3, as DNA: TGCGCCAGCAGCCGAGTACAGGGCGCCTACAATGAGCAGTTCTTC. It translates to CASSRVQGAYNEQFF.